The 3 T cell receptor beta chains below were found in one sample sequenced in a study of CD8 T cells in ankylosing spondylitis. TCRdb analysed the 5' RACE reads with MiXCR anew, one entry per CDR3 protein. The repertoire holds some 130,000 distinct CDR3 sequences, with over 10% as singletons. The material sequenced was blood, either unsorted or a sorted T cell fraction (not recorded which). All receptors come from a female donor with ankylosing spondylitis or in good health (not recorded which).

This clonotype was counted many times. The CDR3 DNA reads as TGCAGCGTTGAAGGACAGGGGCGCGTCGAGACCCAGTACTTC. Translating gives CSVEGQGRVETQYF. This chain joins TRBV29-1 and TRBJ2-5, with TRBD1 identical over 8 bases. Germline values: CDR1 SQVTM, CDR2 ANQGSEA. CDR3 length equals 14 residues. The V and J ends lost 1 base and 5 bases, in that order; junction bases with no gene match: 6.

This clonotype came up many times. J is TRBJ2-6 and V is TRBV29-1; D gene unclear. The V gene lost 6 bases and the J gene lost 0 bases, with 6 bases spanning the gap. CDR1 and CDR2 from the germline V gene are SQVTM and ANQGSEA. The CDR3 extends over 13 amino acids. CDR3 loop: CSVGDSGANVLTF. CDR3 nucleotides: TGCAGCGTCGGTGACTCTGGGGCCAACGTCCTGACTTTC.

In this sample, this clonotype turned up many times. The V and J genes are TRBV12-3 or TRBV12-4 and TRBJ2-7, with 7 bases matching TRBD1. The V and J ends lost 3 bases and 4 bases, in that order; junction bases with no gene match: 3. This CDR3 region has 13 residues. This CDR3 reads CASSLGQYYEQYF. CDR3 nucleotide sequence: TGTGCCAGCAGTTTGGGACAGTATTACGAGCAGTACTTC.